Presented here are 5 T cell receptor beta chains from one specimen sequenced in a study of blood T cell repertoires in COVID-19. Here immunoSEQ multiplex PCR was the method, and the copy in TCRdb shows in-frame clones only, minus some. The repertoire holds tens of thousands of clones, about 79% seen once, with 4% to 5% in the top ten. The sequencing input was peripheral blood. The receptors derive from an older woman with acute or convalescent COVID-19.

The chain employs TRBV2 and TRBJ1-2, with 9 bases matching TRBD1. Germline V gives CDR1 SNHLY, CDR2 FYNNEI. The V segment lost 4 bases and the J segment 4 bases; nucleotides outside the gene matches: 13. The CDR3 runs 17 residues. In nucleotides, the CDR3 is TGTGCCAGCAGTGGGGACAGGGCGATAATCCCCCTCTATGGCTACACCTTC. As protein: CASSGDRAIIPLYGYTF.

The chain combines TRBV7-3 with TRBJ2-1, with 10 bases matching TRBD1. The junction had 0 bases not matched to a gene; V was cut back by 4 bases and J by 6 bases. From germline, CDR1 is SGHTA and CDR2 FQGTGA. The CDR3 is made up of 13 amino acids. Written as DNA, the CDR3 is TGTGCCAGCAGCTGGACAGGGGGCAATGAGCAGTTCTTC. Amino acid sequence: CASSWTGGNEQFF.

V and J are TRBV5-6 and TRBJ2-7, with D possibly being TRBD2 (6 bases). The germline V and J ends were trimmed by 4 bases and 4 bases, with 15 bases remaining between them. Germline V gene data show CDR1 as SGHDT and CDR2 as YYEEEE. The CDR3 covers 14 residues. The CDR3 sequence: CASSASGVRYEQYF. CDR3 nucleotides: TGTGCCAGCAGCGCCTCGGGAGTAAGATACGAGCAGTACTTC.

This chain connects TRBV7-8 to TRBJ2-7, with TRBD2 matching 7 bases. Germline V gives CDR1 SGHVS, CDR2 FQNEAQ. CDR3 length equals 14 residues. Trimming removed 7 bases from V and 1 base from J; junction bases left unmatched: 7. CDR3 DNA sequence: TGTGCCAGCACCCAAAGGCGGGAGTCCTACGAGCAGTACTTC. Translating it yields CASTQRRESYEQYF.

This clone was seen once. As DNA, the CDR3 is TGTGCCAGCAGTTTATGGGCCGTTAACTCTGGAAACACCATATATTTT. Protein: CASSLWAVNSGNTIYF. The chain uses TRBV28 and TRBJ1-3; D is unclear. With 0 bases removed from V and 0 bases from J, the gap between germline ends came to 9 bases. The V gene's germline CDR1 is MDHEN and CDR2 SYDVKM. The CDR3 length is 16 residues.